This TCR beta chain comes out of a study of blood T cell repertoires in COVID-19. For the study at large: Some COVID-19 samples were acute and others convalescent; all came from the United States, Italy and Spain. The analysed material was cDNA or gDNA that came from T cells, B-cell-depleted T cells, or PBMCs.

This clone is a singleton in its sample. The germline V gene encodes CDR1 LNHDA and CDR2 SQIVND (reference sequence). V lost 5 bases to trimming and J lost 16 bases; unmatched junction nucleotides: 14. CDR3 length: 14 amino acids. The authors' processing: For nucleated cells, counts were estimated from reference gene primer amplification. Sequencing was performed with immunoSEQ multiplex PCR; in TCRdb, only in-frame clones are kept and a portion is missing. V and J calls and clone size follow that table, whereas D and trimming were derived from the DNA. Here the sample spans about 57,000 clones, 79% being singletons.

The sequenced sample was peripheral blood. The V gene is TRBV19, the J gene TRBJ1-4; 9 bases agree with TRBD1. The TCR comes from a man between 60 and 70 years old with acute or convalescent COVID-19. The CDR3 reads CASSSVPGQGLTFF. CDR3 bases: TGTGCCAGTAGTTCGGTCCCGGGACAGGGATTGACGTTTTTT.